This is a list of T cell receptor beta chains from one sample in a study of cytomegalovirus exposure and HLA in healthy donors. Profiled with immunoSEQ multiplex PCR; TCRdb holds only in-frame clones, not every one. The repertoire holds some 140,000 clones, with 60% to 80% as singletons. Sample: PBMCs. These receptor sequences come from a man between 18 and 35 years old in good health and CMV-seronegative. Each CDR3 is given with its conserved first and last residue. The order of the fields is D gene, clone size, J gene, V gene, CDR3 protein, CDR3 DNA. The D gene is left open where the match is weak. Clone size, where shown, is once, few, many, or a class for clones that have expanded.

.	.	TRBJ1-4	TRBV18	CASSPPLGNNEKLFF	TGTGCCAGCTCACCACCTCTCGGGAACAATGAAAAACTGTTTTTT
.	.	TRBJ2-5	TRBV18	CASSPVAGETQYF	TGTGCCAGCTCACCAGTCGCCGGTGAGACCCAGTACTTC
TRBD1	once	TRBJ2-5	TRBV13	CASSRGQGRSETQYF	TGTGCCAGCAGCCGGGGACAGGGCCGATCGGAGACCCAGTACTTC
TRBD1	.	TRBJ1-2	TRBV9	CASSVTGGDGYGYTF	TGTGCCAGCAGCGTCACAGGGGGCGATGGCTATGGCTACACCTTC
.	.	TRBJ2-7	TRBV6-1	CASSDQRVFSYEQYF	TGTGCCAGCAGTGACCAGAGGGTCTTCTCCTACGAGCAGTACTTC
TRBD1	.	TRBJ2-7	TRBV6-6	CASSPRTGVSYEQYF	TGTGCCAGCAGCCCCCGAACAGGGGTCTCCTACGAGCAGTACTTC
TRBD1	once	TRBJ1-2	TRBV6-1	CASSEAGGGYGYTF	TGTGCCAGCAGTGAAGCAGGGGGCGGCTATGGCTACACCTTC
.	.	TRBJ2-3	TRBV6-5	CASSFDRFTDTQYF	TGTGCCAGCAGTTTTGACAGGTTCACAGATACGCAGTATTTT
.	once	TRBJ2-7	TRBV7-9	CSSSQEGEWEQYF	TGTTCCAGCAGCCAAGAGGGGGAGTGGGAGCAGTACTTC
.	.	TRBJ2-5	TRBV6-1	CASSALGRSETQYF	TGTGCCAGCAGTGCGTTGGGCCGGTCGGAGACCCAGTACTTC
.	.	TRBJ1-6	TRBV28	CASNGQSVGPLHF	TGTGCCAGTAACGGACAGTCAGTTGGGCCCCTCCACTTT
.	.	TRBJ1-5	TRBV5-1	CASSPSGRNSNQPQHF	TGCGCCAGCAGCCCGAGCGGGAGGAATAGCAATCAGCCCCAGCATTTT
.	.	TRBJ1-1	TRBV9	CASSVAAVNTEAFF	TGTGCCAGCAGCGTAGCCGCGGTGAACACTGAAGCTTTCTTT
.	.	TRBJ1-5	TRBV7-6	CASSLGQNQPQHF	TGTGCCAGCAGCTTAGGGCAGAATCAGCCCCAGCATTTT
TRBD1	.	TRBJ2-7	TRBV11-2	CASSSPRDRGYEQYF	TGTGCCAGCAGCTCCCCCCGGGACAGGGGCTACGAGCAGTACTTC
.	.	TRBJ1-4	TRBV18	CATGESGYFNEKLFF	TGTGCCACTGGCGAATCGGGGTACTTTAATGAAAAACTGTTTTTT
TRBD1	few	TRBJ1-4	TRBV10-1	CASWGQVGEKLFF	TGCGCCTCCTGGGGACAGGTAGGAGAAAAACTGTTTTTT
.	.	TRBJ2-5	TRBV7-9	CASTGAVEETQYF	TGTGCCAGCACTGGGGCCGTGGAAGAGACCCAGTACTTC
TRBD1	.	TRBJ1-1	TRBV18	CASSPLPDRRNTEAFF	TGTGCCAGCTCACCCCTTCCGGACAGGCGGAACACTGAAGCTTTCTTT
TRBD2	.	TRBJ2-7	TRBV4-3	CASSHPQGGGGLYEQYF	TGCGCCAGCAGCCACCCCCAGGGTGGCGGGGGGCTCTACGAGCAGTACTTC
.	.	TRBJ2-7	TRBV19	CASSMRTGGAHEQYF	TGTGCCAGTAGTATGCGGACAGGCGGGGCCCACGAGCAGTACTTC
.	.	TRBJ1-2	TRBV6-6	CASSYGFRVGYTF	TGTGCCAGCAGTTATGGATTTCGGGTTGGCTACACCTTC
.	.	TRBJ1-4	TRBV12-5	CASGRFLLTVEKLFF	TGTGCTAGTGGTCGATTCCTTCTGACAGTTGAAAAACTGTTTTTT
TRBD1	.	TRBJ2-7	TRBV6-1	CASRDGQGKFYEQYF	TGTGCCAGCAGGGATGGACAGGGGAAATTCTACGAGCAGTACTTC
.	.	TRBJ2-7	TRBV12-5	CASGFRGWGFRSYEQYF	TGTGCTAGTGGTTTTCGGGGGTGGGGTTTTCGTTCCTACGAGCAGTACTTC
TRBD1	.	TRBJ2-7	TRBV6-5	CASSSGSGGYEQYF	TGTGCCAGCAGTTCCGGATCAGGGGGCTACGAGCAGTACTTC
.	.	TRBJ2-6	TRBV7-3	CASSGGTAGANVLTF	TGTGCCAGCAGCGGGGGCACCGCTGGGGCCAACGTCCTGACTTTC
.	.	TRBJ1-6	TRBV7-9	CASRNLTGTLNSPLHF	TGTGCCAGCAGAAACCTTACGGGTACCCTGAATTCACCCCTCCACTTT
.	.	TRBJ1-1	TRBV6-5	CASSYGQNTEAFF	TGTGCCAGCAGTTACGGCCAGAACACTGAAGCTTTCTTT
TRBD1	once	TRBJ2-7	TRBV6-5	CASSQGDSAYEQYF	TGTGCCAGCAGTCAGGGGGACAGCGCCTACGAGCAGTACTTC
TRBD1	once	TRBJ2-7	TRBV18	CASSPRPGQQDYEQYF	TGTGCCAGCTCACCCCGTCCGGGACAGCAAGACTACGAGCAGTACTTC
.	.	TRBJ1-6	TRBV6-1	CASKQGNNSPLHF	TGTGCCAGCAAACAGGGCAATAATTCACCCCTCCACTTT
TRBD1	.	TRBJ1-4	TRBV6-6	CASSQTPGTGNEKLFF	TGTGCCAGCAGTCAAACCCCCGGGACAGGGAATGAAAAACTGTTTTTT
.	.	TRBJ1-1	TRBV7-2	CASSLVVRTDMNTEAFF	TGTGCCAGCAGCTTAGTAGTCAGGACAGACATGAACACTGAAGCTTTCTTT
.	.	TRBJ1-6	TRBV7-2	CASSLMRNSPLHF	TGTGCCAGCAGCTTGATGCGTAATTCACCCCTCCACTTT
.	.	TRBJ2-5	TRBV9	CASSLAQGETQYF	TGTGCCAGCAGCCTGGCCCAGGGAGAGACCCAGTACTTC
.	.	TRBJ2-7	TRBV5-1	CASSLKRGESTYEQYF	TGCGCCAGCAGTCTCAAAAGGGGTGAGTCTACCTACGAGCAGTACTTC
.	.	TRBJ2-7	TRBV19	CASSTGPEQYF	TGTGCCAGCTCCACAGGGCCCGAGCAGTACTTC
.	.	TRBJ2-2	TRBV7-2	CASSLAGAITGELFF	TGTGCCAGCAGCTTAGCGGGGGCTATTACCGGGGAGCTGTTTTTT
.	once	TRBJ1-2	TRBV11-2	CASSPGTSPGGGGYTF	TGTGCCAGCAGCCCCGGGACTTCCCCGGGAGGGGGAGGCTACACCTTC
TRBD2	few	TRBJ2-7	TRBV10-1	CASPRLAGDYEQYF	TGCGCCAGCCCAAGACTAGCGGGGGATTACGAGCAGTACTTC